These 20 T cell receptor beta chains came from one sample sequenced in a study of beta chain features in type 1 diabetes. These receptors' antigens are unknown. Whole-study results and caveats: Type 1 diabetes patients had moderately but significantly shorter TCRB CDR3s in all four CD4+ subsets.

Reverse transcribing all isolated RNA meant expressed TCRB transcripts were sequenced. Using immunoSEQ multiplex PCR, the repertoire was profiled, and TCRdb retains in-frame clones only, with some absent. The table has around 150,000 clones, 10% seen once. The material sequenced was central memory CD4+ T cells from blood. The receptors come from a man aged 30 to 45 with type 1 diabetes.

The chain employs TRBV30 and TRBJ1-5; D gene unclear. In germline, CDR1 is GTSNPN, CDR2 SVGIG (reference sequence). The CDR3 has 13 amino acids. V was trimmed by 3 bases and J by 3 bases, leaving 9 bases between them. CDR3 amino acids: CAWSSGLNQPQHF. The CDR3 DNA is TGTGCCTGGAGCTCAGGTCTCAATCAGCCCCAGCATTTT.

This clone was detected only a few times. The chain uses TRBV7-8 and TRBJ2-2, with D uncertain. Germline CDR1 SGHVS, CDR2 FQNEAQ. Trimming left V 5 bases short and J 0 bases short, with 10 bases between. The CDR3 covers 15 residues. The CDR3 here is CASSPTSTNTGELFF. In DNA form, the CDR3 reads TGTGCCAGCAGCCCAACTTCAACGAACACCGGGGAGCTGTTTTTT.

This chain connects TRBV2 to TRBJ2-3; D gene ambiguous. Germline loops: CDR1 SNHLY, CDR2 FYNNEI. The CDR3 is 14 residues long. Between the trimmed V and J ends, which lost 5 bases and 5 bases, there was a span of 14 bases. The CDR3 sequence is CASSWRQSLDTQYF. As DNA, the CDR3 is TGTGCCAGCAGTTGGCGGCAGAGCCTAGATACGCAGTATTTT.

The J gene is TRBJ2-7, the V gene TRBV11-2, with TRBD1 identical over 7 bases. The CDR3 sequence is 15 residues long. The V gene end was trimmed by 3 bases and the J gene end by 7 bases; junction bases not matched to a gene: 12. The V gene's germline CDR1 is SGHAT and CDR2 FQNNGV. The CDR3 sequence: CASSFPRQGRREQYF. For the CDR3, the DNA is TGTGCCAGCAGCTTTCCTCGACAGGGCCGTAGGGAGCAGTACTTC.

The chain joins TRBV20-1 to TRBJ1-5; D may be TRBD1 (6 bases). This CDR3 has 10 residues. V was pared by 5 bases and J by 12 bases, with 11 bases between. Germline V gives CDR1 DFQATT, CDR2 SNEGSKA (reference sequence). The DNA of the CDR3 is TGCAGTGCTCGAAGGGGGTTCCAGCATTTT. It translates to CSARRGFQHF.

This chain joins TRBV4-2 and TRBJ2-1; weak D call: TRBD2 (5 bases). The CDR3 is 14 amino acids. CDR1 and CDR2 (germline): LGHNA, YNFKEQ. V was shortened by 7 bases and J by 7 bases, with 17 bases between the two germline ends. The CDR3, as DNA: TGTGCCAGCACGGGTAGTCGGGAAGGTAATGAGCAGTTCTTC. This gives the protein CASTGSREGNEQFF.

This clone was counted a few times. V gene TRBV11-2 combines with J gene TRBJ2-3; D gene unclear. The CDR3 runs 13 residues. The V end lost 3 bases, the J end lost 6 bases, and 10 bases lay between the germline ends. Germline assignment: CDR1 SGHAT and CDR2 FQNNGV. The CDR3 DNA is TGTGCCAGCAGCTTTAATAACGCGGATACGCAGTATTTT. Translating gives CASSFNNADTQYF.

The chain recombines TRBV11-2 with TRBJ2-1; weak D call: TRBD1 (6 bases). This CDR3 spans 14 amino acids. The ends were cut back, 5 bases at V and 4 bases at J, with 12 bases in the middle. Germline loops: CDR1 SGHAT, CDR2 FQNNGV. CDR3 region: CASSLRTAYNEQFF. CDR3 coding DNA: TGTGCCAGCAGCCTTCGGACAGCTTACAATGAGCAGTTCTTC.

This clone was seen repeatedly, ten times or more. This chain joins TRBV11-2 and TRBJ2-3; the match to TRBD2 covers 9 bases. The CDR3 extends over 13 amino acids. V shed 11 bases and J 1 base; nucleotides not matched to a gene: 4. CDR1 is SGHAT, CDR2 FQNNGV, per germline. The CDR3 DNA is TGTGCCTGTCGGACTAGCGGCACAGATACGCAGTATTTT. This encodes CACRTSGTDTQYF.

This clone has just a few counts. The V gene is TRBV7-8, the J gene TRBJ1-1; D not certain. V was pared by 0 bases and J by 4 bases, with 12 bases between. CDR1 is SGHVS, CDR2 FQNEAQ, per germline. The CDR3 covers 15 residues. This CDR3 is CASSLAILRATEAFF. The CDR3 DNA follows: TGTGCCAGCAGCTTAGCGATTCTTAGAGCCACTGAAGCTTTCTTT.

This clone was picked up a small number of times. This chain connects TRBV7-6 to TRBJ2-5; 8 bases line up with TRBD2. The germline CDR1 and CDR2 sequences are SGHVS and FNYEAQ. The CDR3 contains 15 residues. Germline trimming cut 2 bases from V and 6 bases from J; bases unmatched to any gene: 8. The CDR3 region has the DNA TGTGCCAGCAGCTTAAAGAGCGGGAGCCTCCAGACCCAGTACTTC. This encodes CASSLKSGSLQTQYF.

This clone was detected only a few times. V usage is TRBV28 and J usage is TRBJ2-3, with 8 nucleotides matching TRBD2. This CDR3 has 15 residues. V lost 5 bases, J lost 8 bases, and 12 bases stayed unmatched. CDR1 is MDHEN and CDR2 is SYDVKM in the germline V gene. CDR3 amino acids: CASSRSGTRSGTQYF. As DNA, the CDR3 is TGTGCCAGCAGTAGATCCGGGACTAGATCGGGTACGCAGTATTTT.

The chain uses TRBV6-1 and TRBJ2-3; tentatively, D is TRBD2 (5 bases). The CDR3 is 14 amino acids. Germline CDR1 MNHNS, CDR2 SASEGT. Between the trimmed V and J ends, which lost 6 bases and 2 bases, there was a span of 12 bases. This CDR3 is CASSLSRDTDTQYF. CDR3 in DNA: TGTGCCAGCAGCCTCTCACGGGACACAGATACGCAGTATTTT.

The V call is TRBV6-1, the J call TRBJ1-5; D is ambiguous. The CDR3 totals 11 residues. The V and J ends lost 2 bases and 8 bases respectively, with 4 bases between them. CDR1 and CDR2 (germline): MNHNS, SASEGT. CDR3 sequence (DNA): TGTGCCAGCAGTGAACAGGAGCCCCAGCATTTT. Protein sequence: CASSEQEPQHF.

The CDR3 sequence: CASSVSIAGGEETQYF. Written as DNA, the CDR3 is TGTGCCAGCAGCGTTTCCATAGCGGGAGGAGAAGAGACCCAGTACTTC. The chain recombines TRBV9 with TRBJ2-5; TRBD2 agrees at 10 bases. V trimming: 2 bases; J trimming: 3 bases; junction bases outside the gene matches: 7. The CDR3 sequence is 16 residues long. From germline, CDR1 is SGDLS and CDR2 YYNGEE.

This clone was counted between two and nine times. The chain is built from TRBV16 and TRBJ2-7; tentatively, D is TRBD2 (6 bases). Deletions cut 3 bases from V and 4 bases from J, with 13 bases between. The CDR3 sequence is 14 residues long. Germline V lookup: CDR1 KGHSY, CDR2 FQNENV. The CDR3 sequence is CASSHFRRAYEQYF. CDR3 in DNA: TGTGCCAGCAGCCACTTTCGGAGGGCGTACGAGCAGTACTTC.

V and J are TRBV5-1 and TRBJ2-2, with a possible D match to TRBD1 (5 bases). V lost 2 bases to trimming and J lost 9 bases, with 14 bases between them. The CDR3 covers 14 residues. Germline CDR1 is SGHRS and CDR2 is YFSETQ. CDR3 loop: CASSFSPDKRELFF. The CDR3 nucleotides read TGCGCCAGCAGCTTCTCCCCGGACAAGCGGGAGCTGTTTTTT.

The V gene is TRBV2, the J gene TRBJ2-6; 7 positions match TRBD2. Germline loops: CDR1 SNHLY, CDR2 FYNNEI. Trimming cost V 4 bases and J 0 bases; bases outside gene matches: 3. CDR3 size: 16 residues. The CDR3 is CASSGAGSSGANVLTF. CDR3 nucleotide sequence: TGTGCCAGCAGTGGAGCGGGGAGCTCTGGGGCCAACGTCCTGACTTTC.

In this sample, this clone turned up a few times. The CDR3 bases are TGTGCCATCAGTGGGATACCTACAGGGGGCGAGTTCTTC. The encoded protein is CAISGIPTGGEFF. The genes are TRBV10-3 and TRBJ2-1, with 9 bases fitting TRBD1. The CDR3 extends over 13 amino acids. Per the germline V gene, CDR1 is ENHRY and CDR2 is SYGVKD. Germline trimming cut 4 bases from V and 14 bases from J; bases unmatched to any gene: 9.

The V and J genes are TRBV5-4 and TRBJ2-1, with 11 positions matching TRBD1. V dropped 3 bases and J dropped 5; count of bases not matched to a gene: 4. The CDR3 sequence is 15 residues long. The germline CDR1 and CDR2 sequences are SGHNT and YYREEE (reference sequence). CDR3 sequence: CASSSPGQGDNEQFF. The CDR3 DNA is TGTGCCAGCAGCTCACCGGGACAGGGGGACAATGAGCAGTTCTTC.